This note documents a single T cell receptor beta chain sequence. Those who served as multiple sclerosis controls were treatment-naive patients with stable or active relapsing-remitting disease. These data belong to a study of CD8 T cells in Susac syndrome. Random hexamers were used to reverse transcribe the RNA input (roughly 0.5 to 1 ug). Each CDR3 protein is one row after TCRdb ran MiXCR on the immunoSEQ multiplex PCR reads. The sample lists about 140,000 distinct CDR3 sequences; approximately 95% were seen once. V gave up 6 bases and J gave up 0 bases; unmatched junction bases: 13. The CDR3 is made up of 18 amino acids. From germline, CDR1 is SEHNR and CDR2 FQNEAQ (reference sequence).

Sequenced: CD4+ T cells from PBMCs. The receptor comes from a human donor with multiple sclerosis. The chain has TRBV7-9 and TRBJ2-3; 9 bases agree with TRBD1. The CDR3 loop reads CASRRPGTGKRSTDTQYF. The CDR3 nucleotides are TGTGCCAGCAGACGCCCCGGGACAGGGAAACGTAGCACAGATACGCAGTATTTT.